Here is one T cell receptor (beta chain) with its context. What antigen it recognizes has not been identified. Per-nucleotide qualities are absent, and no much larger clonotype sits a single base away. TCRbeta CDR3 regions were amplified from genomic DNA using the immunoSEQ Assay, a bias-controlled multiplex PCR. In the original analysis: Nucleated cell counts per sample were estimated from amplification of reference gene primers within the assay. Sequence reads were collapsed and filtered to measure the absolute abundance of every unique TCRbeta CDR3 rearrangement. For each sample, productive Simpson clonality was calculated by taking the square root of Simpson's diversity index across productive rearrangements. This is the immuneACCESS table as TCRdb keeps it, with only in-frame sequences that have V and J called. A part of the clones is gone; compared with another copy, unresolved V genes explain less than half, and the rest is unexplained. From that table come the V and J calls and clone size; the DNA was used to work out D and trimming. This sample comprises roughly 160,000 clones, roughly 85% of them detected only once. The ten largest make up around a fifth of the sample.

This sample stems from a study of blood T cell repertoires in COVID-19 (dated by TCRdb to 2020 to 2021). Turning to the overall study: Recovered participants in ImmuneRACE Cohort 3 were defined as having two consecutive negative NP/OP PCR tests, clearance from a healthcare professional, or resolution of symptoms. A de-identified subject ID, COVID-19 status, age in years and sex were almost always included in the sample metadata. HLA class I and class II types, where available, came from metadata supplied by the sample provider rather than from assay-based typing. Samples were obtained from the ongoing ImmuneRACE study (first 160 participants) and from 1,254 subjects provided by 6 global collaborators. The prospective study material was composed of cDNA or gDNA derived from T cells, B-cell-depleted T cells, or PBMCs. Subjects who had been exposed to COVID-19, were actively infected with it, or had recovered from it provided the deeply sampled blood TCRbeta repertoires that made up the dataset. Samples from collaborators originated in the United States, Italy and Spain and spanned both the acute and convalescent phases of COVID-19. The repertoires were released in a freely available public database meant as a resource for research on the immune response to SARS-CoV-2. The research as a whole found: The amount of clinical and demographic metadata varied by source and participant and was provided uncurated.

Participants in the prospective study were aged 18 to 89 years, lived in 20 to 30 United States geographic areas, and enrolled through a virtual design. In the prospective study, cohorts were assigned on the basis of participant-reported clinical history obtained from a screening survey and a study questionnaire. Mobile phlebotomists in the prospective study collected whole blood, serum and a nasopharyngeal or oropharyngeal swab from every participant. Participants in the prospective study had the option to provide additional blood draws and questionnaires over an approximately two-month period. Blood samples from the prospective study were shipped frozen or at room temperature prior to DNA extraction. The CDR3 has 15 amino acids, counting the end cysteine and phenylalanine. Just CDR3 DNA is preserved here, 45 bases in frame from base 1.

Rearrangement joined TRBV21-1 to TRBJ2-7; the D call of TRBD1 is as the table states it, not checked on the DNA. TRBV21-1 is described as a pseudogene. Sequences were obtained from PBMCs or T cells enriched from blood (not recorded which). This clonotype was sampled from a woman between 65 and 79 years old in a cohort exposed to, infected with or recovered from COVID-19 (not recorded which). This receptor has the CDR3 CASSNVQDRSYEQYF. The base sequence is TGTGCCAGCAGCAACGTCCAGGACAGATCCTACGAGCAGTACTTC.